This note documents a single TCR beta chain sequence. The target antigen is unknown. This sample was taken from a study of radiotherapy plus CTLA-4 blockade in lung cancer. Background on the study: Objective response was observed in about 19% of patients, and disease control in roughly 30%.

Study-level results: In blood, after radiotherapy plus ipilimumab, tumor-derived TCR clones expanded. Early blood T cell clone dynamics, with interferon-beta, were reported to best predict response.

This table comes from immunoSEQ multiplex PCR, and its TCRdb copy is limited to in-frame clones, with some not included. The table records around 85,000 clones, 86% of them present only once. Deletions cut 7 bases from V and 0 bases from J, with 16 bases between. CDR3 size: 16 residues. Per germline, CDR1 LNHDA and CDR2 SQIVND (reference sequence). Focal radiation and CTLA-4 blockade (ipilimumab) were tested in chemo-refractory metastatic non-small-cell lung cancer patients. The source of this sequence is a human donor with non-small cell lung cancer who had a partial response to radiotherapy plus ipilimumab. Here the sequenced sample was peripheral blood, taken from a patient treated with radiotherapy plus ipilimumab. The rearrangement uses TRBV19 and TRBJ1-5; TRBD1 might be the D (5 bases). In DNA, the CDR3 is TGTGCCAGTATGAGGGACGGGGGGTATAGCAATCAGCCCCAGCATTTT. It translates to CASMRDGGYSNQPQHF.